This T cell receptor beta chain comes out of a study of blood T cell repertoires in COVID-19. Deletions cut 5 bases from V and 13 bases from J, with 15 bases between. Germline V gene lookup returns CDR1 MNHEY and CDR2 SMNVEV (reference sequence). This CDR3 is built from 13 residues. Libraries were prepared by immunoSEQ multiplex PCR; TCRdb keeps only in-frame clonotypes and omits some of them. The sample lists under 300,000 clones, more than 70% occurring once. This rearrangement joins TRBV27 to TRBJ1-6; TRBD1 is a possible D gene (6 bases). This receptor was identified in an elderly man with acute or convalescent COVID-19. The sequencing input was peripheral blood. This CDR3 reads CASSPGGASPLHF. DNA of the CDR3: TGTGCCAGCAGTCCCGGGGGGGCTTCTCCCCTCCACTTT.